This TCR beta chain was sequenced during a study of T cell responses to AZD1222 COVID-19 vaccine. Findings and limits, study-wide: Repertoire samples came only from after the peak T cell response. Elevations in Spike-specific TCR breadth and depth followed administration of two AZD1222 doses. Clonal diversity was possibly underestimated, and the donors were mostly white British, with more females.

On this clone itself: Its antigen is undetermined.

Profiled with immunoSEQ multiplex PCR; TCRdb holds only in-frame clones, not every one. The sample carries about 120,000 clones, 75% to 90% recorded once. Sequencing was performed on peripheral blood, taken on day 0 of AZD1222 vaccination. This clonotype originated in an adult in good health.

This CDR3 is CASRGQGLNTEAFF. The CDR3 nucleotides are TGTGCCAGTAGGGGACAGGGCCTGAACACTGAAGCTTTCTTT. The chain employs TRBV19 and TRBJ1-1, with TRBD1 matching 9 bases. CDR1 and CDR2 from the germline V gene are LNHDA and SQIVND (reference sequence). The V and J ends lost 6 bases and 0 bases, in that order; junction bases with no gene match: 2. The CDR3 extends over 14 amino acids. The full variable domain, with the rest looked up from reference TRBV19 and TRBJ1-1, is DGGITQSPKYLFRKEGQNVTLSCEQNLNHDAMYWYRQDPGQGLRLIYYSQIVNDFQKGDIAEGYSVSREKKESFPLTVTSAQKNPTAFYLCASRGQGLNTEAFFGQGTRLTVV.